This TCR beta chain was retrieved from a study of T-cell reconstitution after alpha-beta-depleted transplantation in children. Unique molecular identifiers were built into the TCRbeta library. TCRdb reprocessed the PCR reads via MiXCR and lists one record per CDR3 protein. The profile shows fewer than 1 million distinct CDR3 sequences, about 16% of them singletons. The ends were cut back, 6 bases at V and 0 bases at J, with 15 bases in the middle. Per the germline V gene, CDR1 is DFQATT and CDR2 is SNEGSKA (reference sequence). The CDR3 extends over 15 amino acids. A few counts support this clonotype.

This receptor was identified in a male patient between 10 and 17 years old who had a stem cell transplant for acute lymphoblastic leukemia, so the T cells may come from the graft donor. Sequencing used PBMCs, mostly from graft donor cells, obtained 360 days after TCRalphabeta/CD19-depleted stem cell transplant. The chain employs TRBV20-1 and TRBJ1-3, with D maybe TRBD1 (6 bases). The CDR3 sequence is CSAMDSWGSGNTIYF. The CDR3 region has the DNA TGCAGTGCCATGGACAGTTGGGGCTCTGGAAACACCATATATTTT.